The sequence of this T cell receptor (beta chain) was determined in a study of CD8+ T cells in alopecia areata. Findings of the study overall: Clonality exceeded that of normal scalp in lesional scalp, most notably in alopecia totalis/universalis.

Between the trimmed V and J ends, which lost 5 bases and 9 bases, there was a span of 11 bases. In germline, CDR1 is SEHNR, CDR2 FQNEAQ (reference sequence). This CDR3 region has 12 residues. Indicated treatment: oral pan-JAK inhibitor, 5-10 mg twice daily. About this clone: No antigen is known for it.

Following extraction, RNA underwent reverse transcription to cDNA, which served as the sequencing template. The method was immunoSEQ multiplex PCR; TCRdb's version includes in-frame clones alone and lacks a portion of them. There are some 210,000 clones in the sample; 66% occur only once, and over 1% lies in the top ten. This sequence originates from a human donor with alopecia areata. V and J are TRBV7-9 and TRBJ2-1; no definite D call. The starting material was CD4+ T cells sorted from blood, obtained at week 44, from a patient treated with tofacitinib. The CDR3 DNA is TGTGCCAGCAGCCAGACGTTAGGTGAGCAGTTCTTC. Translated: CASSQTLGEQFF. Full variable domain (rest looked up from reference TRBV7-9 and TRBJ2-1): DTGVSQNPRHKITKRGQNVTFRCDPISEHNRLYWYRQTLGQGPEFLTYFQNEAQLEKSRLLSDRFSAERPKGSFSTLEIQRTEQGDSAMYLCASSQTLGEQFFGPGTRLTVL.